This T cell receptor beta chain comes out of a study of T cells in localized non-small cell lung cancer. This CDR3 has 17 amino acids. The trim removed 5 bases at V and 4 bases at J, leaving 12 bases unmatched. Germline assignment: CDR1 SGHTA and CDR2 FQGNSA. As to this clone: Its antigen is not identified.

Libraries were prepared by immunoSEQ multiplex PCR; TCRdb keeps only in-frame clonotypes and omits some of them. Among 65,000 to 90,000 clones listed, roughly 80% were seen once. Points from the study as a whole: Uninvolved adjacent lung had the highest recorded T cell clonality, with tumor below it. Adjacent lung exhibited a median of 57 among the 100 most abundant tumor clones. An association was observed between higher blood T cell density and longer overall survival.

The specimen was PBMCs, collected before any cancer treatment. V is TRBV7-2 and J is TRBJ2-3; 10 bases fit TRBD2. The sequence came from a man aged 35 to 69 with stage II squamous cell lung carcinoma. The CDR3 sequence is CASSQGGGLAGADTQYF. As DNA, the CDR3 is TGTGCCAGCAGCCAAGGAGGGGGGCTAGCGGGAGCAGATACGCAGTATTTT.